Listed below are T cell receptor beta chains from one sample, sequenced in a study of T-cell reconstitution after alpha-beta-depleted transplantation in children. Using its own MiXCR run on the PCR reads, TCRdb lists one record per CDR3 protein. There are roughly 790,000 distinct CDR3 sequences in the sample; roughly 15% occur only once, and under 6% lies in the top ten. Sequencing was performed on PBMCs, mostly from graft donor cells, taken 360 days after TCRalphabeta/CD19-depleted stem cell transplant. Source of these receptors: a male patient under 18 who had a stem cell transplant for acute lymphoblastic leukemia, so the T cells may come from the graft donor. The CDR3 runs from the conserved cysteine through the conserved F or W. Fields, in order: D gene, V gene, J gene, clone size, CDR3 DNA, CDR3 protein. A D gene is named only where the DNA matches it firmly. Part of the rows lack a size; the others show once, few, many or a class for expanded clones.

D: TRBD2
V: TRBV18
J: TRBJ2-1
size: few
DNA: TGTGCCAGCTCACCGAGCGGGGCCAAGGGTGAGCAGTTCTTC
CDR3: CASSPSGAKGEQFF

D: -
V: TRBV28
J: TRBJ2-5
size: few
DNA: TGTGCCAGCAGAGAGGGGCGGGAGACCCAGTACTTC
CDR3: CASREGRETQYF

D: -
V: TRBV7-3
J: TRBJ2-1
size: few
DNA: TGTGCCAGCGGTCGCTTTTACAATGAGCAGTTCTTC
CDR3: CASGRFYNEQFF

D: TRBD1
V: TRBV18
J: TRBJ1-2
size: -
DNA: TGTGCCAGCTCACCTATTCAGGGGGCCGGTGGCTACACCTTC
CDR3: CASSPIQGAGGYTF

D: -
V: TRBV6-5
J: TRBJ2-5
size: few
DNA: TGTGCCAGCAGTTATCGCGGGGGCCACCAAGAGACCCAGTACTTC
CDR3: CASSYRGGHQETQYF

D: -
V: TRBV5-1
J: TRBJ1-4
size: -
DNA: TGCGCCAGCCGGCAGGACAAGAATGAAAAACTGCTTTTT
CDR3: CASRQDKNEKLLF

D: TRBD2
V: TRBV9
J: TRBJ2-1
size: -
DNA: TGTGCCAGCAGCGCCGGACTAGCGGGATCCAATGAGCAGTTCTTC
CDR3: CASSAGLAGSNEQFF

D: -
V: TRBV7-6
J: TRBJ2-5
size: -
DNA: TGTGCCAGCAGCTTAGGGTTTGGACAAGAGACCCAGTACTTC
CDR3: CASSLGFGQETQYF

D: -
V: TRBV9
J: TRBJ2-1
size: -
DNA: TGTGCCAGCAGCGTAGCTAAAGGGTCTAACCTCGGGGGTGAGCAGTTCTTC
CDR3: CASSVAKGSNLGGEQFF

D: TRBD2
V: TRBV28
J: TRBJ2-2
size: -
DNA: TGTGCCAGCAGTCCAGGACTAGCGGGAGCTTCCGCCGGGGAGCTGTTTTTT
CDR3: CASSPGLAGASAGELFF

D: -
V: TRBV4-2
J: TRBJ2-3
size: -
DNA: TGTGCCAGCAGCCAAGCACCCCTTAGCACAGATACGCAGTATTTT
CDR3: CASSQAPLSTDTQYF

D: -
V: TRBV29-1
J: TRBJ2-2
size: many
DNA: TGCAGCGTTGAACCGCTCGCGAACACCGGGGAGCTGTTTTTT
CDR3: CSVEPLANTGELFF

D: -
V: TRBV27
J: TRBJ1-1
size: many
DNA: TGTGCCAGCGCCCAGATAGATATGAACACTGAAGCTTTCTTT
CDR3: CASAQIDMNTEAFF

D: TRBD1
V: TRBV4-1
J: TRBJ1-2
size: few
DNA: TGCGCCAGCAGCCAAGGGCATACAGGGGATTATGGCTACACCTTC
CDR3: CASSQGHTGDYGYTF

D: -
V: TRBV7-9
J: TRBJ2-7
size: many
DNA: TGTGCCAGCAGCCCCCCACAGTTTGAGGAGCAGTACTTC
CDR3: CASSPPQFEEQYF

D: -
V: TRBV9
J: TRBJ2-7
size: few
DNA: TGTGCCAGCAGCGTAGGGCAGGGATTCCTTTACGAGCAGTACTTC
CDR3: CASSVGQGFLYEQYF

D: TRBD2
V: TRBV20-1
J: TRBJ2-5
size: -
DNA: TGCAGTGCTAGCGGCCCTAGCGGGTCTACCGGGGTTTACCGAAACCACCAAGAGACCCAGTACTTC
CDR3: CSASGPSGSTGVYRNHQETQYF

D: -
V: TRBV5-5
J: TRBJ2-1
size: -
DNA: TGTGCCAGCAGCTTATCCCCAGGAACCTACAATGAGCAGTTCTTC
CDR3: CASSLSPGTYNEQFF

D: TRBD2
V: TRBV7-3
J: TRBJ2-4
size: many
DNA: TGTGCCAGCAGCTTAAGGACTAGCGCCGCCAAAAACATTCAGTACTTC
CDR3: CASSLRTSAAKNIQYF

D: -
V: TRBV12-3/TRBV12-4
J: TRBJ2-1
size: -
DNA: TGTGCCAGCAGTTTATGGGACGGGGGAAATGAGCAGTTCTTC
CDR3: CASSLWDGGNEQFF

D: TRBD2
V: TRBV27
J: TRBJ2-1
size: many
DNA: TGTGCCAGCAGCTCGGGACTAGGGGACAATGAGCAGTTCTTC
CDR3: CASSSGLGDNEQFF

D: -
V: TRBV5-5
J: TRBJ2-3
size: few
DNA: TGTGCCAGCAGCTTGGACCCACAGGCGTCTACAGATACGCAGTATTTT
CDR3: CASSLDPQASTDTQYF

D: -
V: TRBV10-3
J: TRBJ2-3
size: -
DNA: TGTGCCATCAGTGTCGACCTCTGGAGGGCAGATACGCAGTATTTT
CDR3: CAISVDLWRADTQYF

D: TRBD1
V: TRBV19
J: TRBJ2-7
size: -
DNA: TGTGCCAGTAGTGGCCGACCGGGACAGGTCTTATACGAGCAGTACTTC
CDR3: CASSGRPGQVLYEQYF

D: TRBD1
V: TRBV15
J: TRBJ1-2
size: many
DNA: TGTGCCACCAGCAGTCCCGGGACAGGGAACTATGGCTACACCTTC
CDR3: CATSSPGTGNYGYTF

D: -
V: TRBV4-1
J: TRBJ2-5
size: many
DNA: TGCGCCAGCAGCCAAACAGGCCAAGAGACCCAGTACTTC
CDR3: CASSQTGQETQYF

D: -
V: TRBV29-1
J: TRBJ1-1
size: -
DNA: TGCAGCGTTGCTGATACGGGGGCGCGAAACACTGAAGCTTTCTTT
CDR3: CSVADTGARNTEAFF

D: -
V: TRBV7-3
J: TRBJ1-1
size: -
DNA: TGTGCCAGCAGCTTAACTCCGCCCTTCAGGGATCTACACACTGAAGCTTTCTTT
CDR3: CASSLTPPFRDLHTEAFF

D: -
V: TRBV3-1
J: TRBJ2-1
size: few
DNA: TGTGCCAGCAGCCAGACTATAAATGAGCAGTTCTTC
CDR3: CASSQTINEQFF

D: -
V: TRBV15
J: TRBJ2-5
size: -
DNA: TGTGCCACCAGCAGACGCCCAGGGACGTACCAAGAGACCCAGTACTTC
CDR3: CATSRRPGTYQETQYF

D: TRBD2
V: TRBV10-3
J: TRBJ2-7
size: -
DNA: TGTGCCATTAGAGCGACTAGCGGGCTCTCCTACGAGCAGTACTTC
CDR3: CAIRATSGLSYEQYF

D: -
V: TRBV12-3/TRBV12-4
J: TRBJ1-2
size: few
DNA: TGTGCCAGCAGTTTACCTGGGGGCGCCTATGGCTACACCTTC
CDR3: CASSLPGGAYGYTF

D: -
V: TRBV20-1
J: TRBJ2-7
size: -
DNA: TGCAGTGCTAGGACACCCTGGGAGCAGTACTTC
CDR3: CSARTPWEQYF

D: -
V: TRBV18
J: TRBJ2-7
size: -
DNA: TGTGCCAGCTCGCCAGGACTTTCCGTTGCCTACGAGCAGTACTTC
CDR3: CASSPGLSVAYEQYF

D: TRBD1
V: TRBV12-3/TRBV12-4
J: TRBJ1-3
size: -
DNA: TGTGCCAGCAACCAACAGGGGGGTACGGGAAACACCATATATTTT
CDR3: CASNQQGGTGNTIYF

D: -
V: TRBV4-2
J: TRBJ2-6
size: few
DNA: TGTGCCAGCAGCCAAGATCTCACCGCTGGGGCCAACGTCCTGACTTTC
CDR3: CASSQDLTAGANVLTF

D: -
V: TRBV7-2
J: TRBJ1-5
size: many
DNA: TGTGCCAGCAGCTTAGTAGGGGGGAGCAATCAGCCCCAGCATTTT
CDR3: CASSLVGGSNQPQHF

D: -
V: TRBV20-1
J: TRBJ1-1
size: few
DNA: TGCAGTGCCAGGGGCGGGGCTGAAGCTTTCTTT
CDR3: CSARGGAEAFF

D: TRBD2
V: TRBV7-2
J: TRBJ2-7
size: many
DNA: TGTGCCAGCAGCTTACTACCCTGGAGGCGGGAGGCCTCTTTCTCCTACGAGCAGTACTTC
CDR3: CASSLLPWRREASFSYEQYF

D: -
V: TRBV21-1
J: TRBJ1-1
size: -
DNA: TGTGCCAGCAGCCGCAGGATAGGGTTGAACACTGAAGCTTTCTTT
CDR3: CASSRRIGLNTEAFF

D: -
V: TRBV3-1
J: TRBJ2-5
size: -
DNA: TGTGCCAGCAGCCAAGATCTAACACAGGGGAGGGAGACCCAGTACTTC
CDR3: CASSQDLTQGRETQYF

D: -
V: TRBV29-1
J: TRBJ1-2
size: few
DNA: TGCAGCGTCGATGACAGTTGGGGTGGCTACACCTTC
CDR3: CSVDDSWGGYTF

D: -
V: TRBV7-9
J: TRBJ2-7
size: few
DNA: TGTGCCAGCAGCTTAGTCTCGGGGGATGTCAGCGAGGAGCAGTACTTC
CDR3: CASSLVSGDVSEEQYF

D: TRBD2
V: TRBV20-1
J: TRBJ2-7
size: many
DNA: TGCAGTGCTAACTCCGGGACTAGCGGGTCCTACGAGCAGTACTTC
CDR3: CSANSGTSGSYEQYF

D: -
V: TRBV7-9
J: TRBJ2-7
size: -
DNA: TGTGCCAGCAGCTTAGGGAAGGTAATTGCGTACGAGCAGTACTTC
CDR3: CASSLGKVIAYEQYF

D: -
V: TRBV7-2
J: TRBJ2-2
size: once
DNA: TGTGCCAGCAGCACTGTGAGGGGAACCGGGGAGCTGTTTTTT
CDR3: CASSTVRGTGELFF

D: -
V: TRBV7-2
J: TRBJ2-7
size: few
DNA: TGTGCCAGCAGCTTAGGGGGACTTATTTACGAGCAGTACTTC
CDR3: CASSLGGLIYEQYF

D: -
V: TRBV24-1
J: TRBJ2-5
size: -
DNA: TGTGCCACCAGTGGTACGGTCCTTGAGACCCAGTACTTC
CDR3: CATSGTVLETQYF

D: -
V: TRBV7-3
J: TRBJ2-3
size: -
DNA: TGTGCCAGCAGCTTTCAGGATACTTTCACAGATACGCAGTATTTT
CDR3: CASSFQDTFTDTQYF

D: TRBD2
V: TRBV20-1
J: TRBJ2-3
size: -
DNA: TGCAGTGCTAGGGAGCAAACCCCCAAAAAACAGCGGACTAGCGGGAGTATTTGGAATACGCAGTATTTT
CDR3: CSAREQTPKKQRTSGSIWNTQYF

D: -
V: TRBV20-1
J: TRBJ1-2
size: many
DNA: TGCAGTGCTAGCCTTGGACTAAACTATGGCTACACCTTC
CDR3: CSASLGLNYGYTF

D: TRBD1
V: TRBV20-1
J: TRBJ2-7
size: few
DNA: TGCAGTGCTCAACAGGGGACCTCCTACGAGCAGTACTTC
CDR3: CSAQQGTSYEQYF

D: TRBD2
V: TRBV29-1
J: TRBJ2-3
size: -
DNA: TGCAGCGTTGCGGGGGGGAGCACAGATACGCAGTATTTT
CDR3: CSVAGGSTDTQYF

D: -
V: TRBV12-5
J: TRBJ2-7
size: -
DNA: TGTGCTAGTGGTTTGCTCTCGGGCTACGAGCAGTACTTC
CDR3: CASGLLSGYEQYF

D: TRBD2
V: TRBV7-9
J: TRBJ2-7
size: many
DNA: TGTGCCAGCAGCCCAGCGGGAGCTATGCGGTCCTACGAGCAGTACTTC
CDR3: CASSPAGAMRSYEQYF

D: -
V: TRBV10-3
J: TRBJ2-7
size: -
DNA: TGTGCCATCAGTGAGGGCGAGGTCTCCTACGAGCAGTACTTC
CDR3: CAISEGEVSYEQYF

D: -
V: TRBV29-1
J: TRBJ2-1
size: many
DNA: TGCAGCGTTGTGCCGAGTTCTCTAAAGTCCTCCTACAATGAGCAGTTCTTC
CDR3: CSVVPSSLKSSYNEQFF

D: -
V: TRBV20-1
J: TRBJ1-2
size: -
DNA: TGCAGTGCTAGAGATCCGTGGCCCCCGGGGTATGGCTACACCTTC
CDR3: CSARDPWPPGYGYTF

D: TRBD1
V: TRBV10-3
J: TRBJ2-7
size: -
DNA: TGTGCCATCAGGATGACAGGGCAAGGGCTTAGCTCCTACGAGCAGTACTTC
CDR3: CAIRMTGQGLSSYEQYF